This record concerns one T cell receptor beta chain sequence. Which antigen it targets is not known. Nothing much larger sits one base from this clone, and base qualities are not available. From cysteine to phenylalanine, the CDR3 is 14 amino acids long. Kept here is only the CDR3 DNA, which spans 42 bases and is read in frame from base 1. Looking up the germline V gene yields CDR1 SGHDT and CDR2 YYEEEE. Here V drops 3 bases and J drops 5 bases, and the junction holds 4 bases not matched to any gene. The record originates from a study of T cell changes during pregnancy in multiple sclerosis (dated by TCRdb to about 2019). In the study overall: The study examined how the T cell repertoire changed over the course of pregnancy in women with multiple sclerosis.

Library preparation used the immunoSEQ multiplex PCR assay. The clones in this table, taken by TCRdb from immuneACCESS, are in-frame only. Not every clone is retained; where verified, under half of the shortfall comes from an unresolved V gene, and the cause of the rest is unknown. This sample lists 95,000 to 100,000 clones; 92% were detected once. Clones ranked in the top ten supply more than 2% of the sample. The receptor was isolated from a female donor in good health, enrolled as a control in a pregnancy study. The sequencing here drew on peripheral blood, taken after pregnancy. The chain was built from TRBV5-6 and TRBJ1-5, with TRBD1 identical over 8 junction bases. The nucleotides are TGTGCCAGCAGCTCATTACAGGGGGATCAGCCCCAGCATTTT. It translates to CASSSLQGDQPQHF. Reference TRBV5-6 and TRBJ1-5 genes cover what lies past the CDR3, so the full variable domain is DAGVTQSPTHLIKTRGQQVTLRCSPKSGHDTVSWYQQALGQGPQFIFQYYEEEERQRGNFPDRFSGHQFPNYSSELNVNALLLGDSALYLCASSSLQGDQPQHFGDGTRLSIL.